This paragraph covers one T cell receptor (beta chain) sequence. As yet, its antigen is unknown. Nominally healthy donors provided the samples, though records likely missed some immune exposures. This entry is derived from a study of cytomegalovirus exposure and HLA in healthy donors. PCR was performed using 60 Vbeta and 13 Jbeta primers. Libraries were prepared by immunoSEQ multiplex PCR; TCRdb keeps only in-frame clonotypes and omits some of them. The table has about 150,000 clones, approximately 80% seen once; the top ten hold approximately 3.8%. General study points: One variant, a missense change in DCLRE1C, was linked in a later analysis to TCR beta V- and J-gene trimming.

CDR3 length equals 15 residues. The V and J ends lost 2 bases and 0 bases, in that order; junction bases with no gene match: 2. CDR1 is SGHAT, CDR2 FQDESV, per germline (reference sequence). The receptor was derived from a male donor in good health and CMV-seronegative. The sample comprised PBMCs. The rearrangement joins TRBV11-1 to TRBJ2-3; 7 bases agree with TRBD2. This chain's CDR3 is CASSLIGGSTDTQYF. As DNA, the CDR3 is TGTGCCAGCAGCTTAATCGGGGGGAGCACAGATACGCAGTATTTT.